This entry lists 31 T cell receptor beta chains sequenced from one sample in a study of T cell responses to AZD1222 COVID-19 vaccine. Method: immunoSEQ multiplex PCR; TCRdb's copy keeps in-frame clones and lacks some. The sample includes over 150,000 clones, approximately 87% of them seen just once. Here the sequenced sample was peripheral blood, taken on day 0 of MenACWY control vaccination. Every receptor here comes from an adult in good health.

The J gene is TRBJ1-5, the V gene TRBV21-1. TRBV21-1 is a recognized pseudogene. This CDR3 region has 13 residues. The DNA for the CDR3 is TGTGCCAGCAGCAAGTGCCACTTTAGGACCCAGCATTTT. It yields the protein CASSKCHFRTQHF.

This chain joins TRBV2 and TRBJ1-2, with 7 bases that match TRBD1. Germline CDR1 SNHLY, CDR2 FYNNEI. With 3 bases clipped from V and 4 bases from J, the junction kept 5 bases outside the gene matches. The CDR3 has 14 amino acids. The CDR3 here is CASSDSTGVYGYTF. The DNA of the CDR3 is TGTGCCAGCAGTGACTCCACAGGGGTCTATGGCTACACCTTC.

V and J are TRBV4-2 and TRBJ1-3; D gene unclear. V lost 5 bases and J 0 bases, leaving 8 bases between the germline ends. Germline V gene lookup returns CDR1 LGHNA and CDR2 YNFKEQ. The CDR3 totals 14 residues. CDR3 nucleotides: TGTGCCAGCAGCTCGCGGCTCTCTGGAAACACCATATATTTT. Amino acid sequence: CASSSRLSGNTIYF.

There are a few counts of this clone. V is TRBV5-1 and J is TRBJ1-2, with TRBD1 matching over 7 bases. CDR3 length equals 14 residues. Germline V gene data show CDR1 as SGHRS and CDR2 as YFSETQ. Losses at the gene ends were 0 bases for V and 5 bases for J; bases not matched to a gene: 4. CDR3 loop: CASSLARQGYGYTF. DNA for the CDR3: TGCGCCAGCAGCTTGGCACGACAGGGTTATGGCTACACCTTC.

In this sample, this clone turned up a few times. The chain links TRBV29-1 to TRBJ1-1; D call uncertain. The germline CDR1 and CDR2 sequences are SQVTM and ANQGSEA. The CDR3 has 14 amino acids. Trimming took 4 bases from V and 0 from J, leaving 12 bases between them. The CDR3 region has the DNA TGCAGCGTTGTAACCGTGGGAATGAACACTGAAGCTTTCTTT. Amino acids: CSVVTVGMNTEAFF.

The chain joins TRBV9 to TRBJ2-7, with 9 bases fitting TRBD2. The ends lost 0 bases at V and 4 bases at J; junction bases unmatched: 5. The CDR3 is made up of 15 amino acids. The germline V gene has CDR1 SGDLS and CDR2 YYNGEE. This CDR3 is CASSVGSGSFYEQYF. The CDR3 coding sequence is TGTGCCAGCAGCGTAGGTAGCGGGAGTTTTTACGAGCAGTACTTC.

A single count supports this clone. The J gene is TRBJ1-2, the V gene TRBV28; 7 bases are shared with TRBD1. Germline assignment: CDR1 MDHEN and CDR2 SYDVKM. J lost 3 bases, V lost 6 bases, and 7 bases had no gene match. CDR3 length: 14 residues. CDR3 nucleotides: TGTGCCAGCAGGTCCACAGGGGTCGACTATGGCTACACCTTC. Translated: CASRSTGVDYGYTF.

The chain combines TRBV28 with TRBJ1-2; D might be TRBD1 (5 bases). This CDR3 comprises 16 residues. CDR1 is MDHEN, CDR2 SYDVKM, per germline. The ends were cut back, 5 bases at V and 4 bases at J, with 20 bases in the middle. For the CDR3, the DNA is TGTGCCAGCAGTCCCCCCGTGGCAGGGTTTACCTATGGCTACACCTTC. It yields the protein CASSPPVAGFTYGYTF.

The chain links TRBV14 to TRBJ1-1; D remains ambiguous. The CDR3 has 13 amino acids. V lost 4 bases, J lost 11 bases, and 17 bases lay in between. Looked up from germline, CDR1 is SGHDN and CDR2 is FVKESK. CDR3 sequence (DNA): TGTGCCAGCAGCCGTCTAAACGGTCTGGGGGCTTTCTTT. It encodes CASSRLNGLGAFF.

The J gene is TRBJ2-7, the V gene TRBV6-4; 10 bases map to TRBD2. The germline V gene encodes CDR1 MRHNA and CDR2 SNTAGT. This CDR3 has 16 amino acids. Trimming cost V 6 bases and J 0 bases; bases outside gene matches: 8. CDR3 region: CASSLLAGLHSYEQYF. CDR3 sequence (DNA): TGTGCCAGCAGCCTACTAGCGGGACTCCACTCCTACGAGCAGTACTTC.

This chain joins TRBV5-4 and TRBJ2-2; possibly TRBD1 or TRBD2 for D (5 bases each). CDR3 size: 14 residues. Trimming took 5 bases from V and 7 from J, leaving 15 bases between them. Germline V gene lookup returns CDR1 SGHNT and CDR2 YYREEE (reference sequence). CDR3 protein: CASSPAGAGGELFF. CDR3 coding DNA: TGTGCCAGCAGTCCCGCCGGGGCTGGCGGGGAGCTGTTTTTT.

The genes are TRBV18 and TRBJ1-6; no clear D gene. CDR1 is KGHSH, CDR2 LQKENI, per germline. This CDR3 spans 13 amino acids. Trimming left V 6 bases short and J 5 bases short, with 8 bases between. The CDR3 region has the DNA TGTGCCAGCTCTTCATACGATAATTCACCCCTCCACTTT. It specifies CASSSYDNSPLHF.

This clone was seen only a few times. The chain combines TRBV28 with TRBJ1-5, with 9 bases identical to TRBD1. This CDR3 is 16 amino acids long. The V segment lost 3 bases and the J segment 5 bases; nucleotides outside the gene matches: 8. Germline V gene sequence: CDR1 MDHEN, CDR2 SYDVKM. The CDR3 loop reads CASSFVGQGSDQPQHF. The CDR3 coding sequence is TGTGCCAGCAGTTTCGTGGGACAGGGATCGGATCAGCCCCAGCATTTT. The complete variable domain, with remaining parts taken from reference TRBV28 and TRBJ1-5, reads DVKVTQSSRYLVKRTGEKVFLECVQDMDHENMFWYRQDPGLGLRLIYFSYDVKMKEKGDIPEGYSVSREKKERFSLILESASTNQTSMYLCASSFVGQGSDQPQHFGDGTRLSIL.

The chain carries TRBV5-1 and TRBJ2-1, with TRBD1 matching 7 bases. The germline V gene encodes CDR1 SGHRS and CDR2 YFSETQ. The CDR3 consists of 16 residues. Unmatched junction bases numbered 13, after V lost 4 bases and J lost 6 bases. The CDR3 bases are TGCGCCAGCAGCCCACGAACCGGGACAGCAGGCAATGAGCAGTTCTTC. Translation: CASSPRTGTAGNEQFF.

The chain carries TRBV10-2 and TRBJ2-3, with 7 nucleotides matching TRBD1. J gave up 2 bases and V 1 base, and 9 bases lay outside the gene matches. Germline CDR1 is WSHSY and CDR2 is SAAADI. There are 17 residues in the CDR3. The CDR3 loop is CASSEFGQVRVTDTQYF. DNA for the CDR3: TGCGCCAGCAGTGAGTTCGGACAGGTTCGAGTCACAGATACGCAGTATTTT.

The V and J genes are TRBV18 and TRBJ2-1, with D maybe TRBD2 (6 bases). The CDR3 is 15 amino acids. V shed 6 bases and J shed 0 bases, with 12 bases lying between them. Germline V gene lookup returns CDR1 KGHSH and CDR2 LQKENI. The CDR3 is CASSLGGSSYNEQFF. The CDR3 nucleotides read TGTGCCAGCTCCCTTGGGGGGAGCTCCTACAATGAGCAGTTCTTC.

This chain joins TRBV7-2 and TRBJ2-7; D might be TRBD2 (6 bases). The CDR3 is 18 residues long. CDR1 SGHTA and CDR2 FQGNSA come from the germline V gene. Deletions cut 5 bases from V and 3 bases from J, with 26 bases between. CDR3 sequence: CASSLRPSGGSYDYEQYV. The CDR3 region has the DNA TGTGCCAGCAGCCTACGACCGTCCGGGGGATCGTACGACTACGAGCAGTACGTC.

V and J are TRBV5-1 and TRBJ1-5; D not certain. The ends were cut back, 4 bases at V and 7 bases at J, with 18 bases in the middle. Germline assignment: CDR1 SGHRS and CDR2 YFSETQ. This CDR3 has 15 residues. DNA of the CDR3: TGCGCCAGCAGCCGATCCCCCAATGACCTCCAGCCCCAGCATTTT. This encodes CASSRSPNDLQPQHF.

The genes are TRBV7-2 and TRBJ2-1; 10 positions match TRBD1. Germline values: CDR1 SGHTA, CDR2 FQGNSA. The CDR3 is made up of 15 amino acids. Trimming cost V 5 bases and J 8 bases; bases outside gene matches: 9. The CDR3 protein is CASSPAGTGAYEQFF. CDR3 DNA sequence: TGTGCCAGCAGCCCCGCCGGGACAGGGGCGTATGAGCAGTTCTTC.

This rearrangement joins TRBV19 to TRBJ1-3; D is possibly TRBD1 (6 bases). Germline V gene data show CDR1 as LNHDA and CDR2 as SQIVND (reference sequence). This CDR3 has 16 amino acids. With 8 bases removed from V and 3 bases from J, the gap between germline ends came to 20 bases. CDR3 nucleotides: TGTGCCAGTTCCCCACTACCCACAGGGAGTGGAAACACCATATATTTT. It yields the protein CASSPLPTGSGNTIYF.

The CDR3, as DNA: TGCGCCAGCAGTGCCTCGAACACTGAAGCTTTCTTT. Its protein is CASSASNTEAFF. The chain employs TRBV5-1 and TRBJ1-1, with D unresolved. CDR3 length equals 12 residues. Trimming removed 5 bases at V and 1 base at J, with 6 bases between. The germline V gene encodes CDR1 SGHRS and CDR2 YFSETQ.

V usage is TRBV2 and J usage is TRBJ2-3, with TRBD1 matching over 8 bases. CDR3 size: 14 residues. Germline V gene sequence: CDR1 SNHLY, CDR2 FYNNEI. V was clipped by 1 base and J by 5 bases; unmatched bases: 2. The CDR3, as DNA: TGTGCCAGCAGTGAAGACAGGGGGAAAGATACGCAGTATTTT. This codes for CASSEDRGKDTQYF.

The V gene is TRBV28, the J gene TRBJ1-2; D unresolved. V dropped 6 bases and J dropped 6 bases, with 11 bases sitting between them. Germline V gene sequence: CDR1 MDHEN, CDR2 SYDVKM. The CDR3 is 12 amino acids. CDR3 residues: CASSYDRHGYTF. CDR3 nucleotide sequence: TGTGCCAGCAGCTACGATAGGCATGGCTACACCTTC.

The rearrangement uses TRBV29-1 and TRBJ1-2, with 7 bases identical to TRBD1. Germline CDR1 SQVTM, CDR2 ANQGSEA. The length of the CDR3 is 12 residues. V lost 6 bases, J lost 14 bases, and 15 bases stayed unmatched. CDR3 DNA sequence: TGCAGCGTACCCCCAAGGGAGGGGGCGCAGACCTTC. It specifies CSVPPREGAQTF.

The chain carries TRBV28 and TRBJ1-2; 9 nucleotides line up with TRBD1. Germline loops: CDR1 MDHEN, CDR2 SYDVKM. V lost 6 bases, J lost 8 bases, and 7 bases stayed unmatched. This CDR3 spans 13 amino acids. The CDR3 DNA follows: TGTGCCAGCAGACCCACAGGGGGCAGCGGCTACACCTTC. This sequence encodes CASRPTGGSGYTF.

V gene TRBV5-5 combines with J gene TRBJ2-7; no clear D. V lost 1 base to trimming and J lost 3 bases, with 8 bases between them. The CDR3 contains 13 residues. Germline V gives CDR1 SGHKS, CDR2 YYEKEE (reference sequence). In DNA form, the CDR3 reads TGTGCCAGCAGCTTGCGATCGAACTACGAGCAGTACGTC. As protein: CASSLRSNYEQYV.

This clone was recorded once. The CDR3 is CASSGGQGWQYV. The CDR3 DNA reads TGTGCCAGCAGCGGTGGACAGGGGTGGCAGTACGTC. The chain links TRBV7-9 to TRBJ2-7; TRBD1 matches 9 bases. CDR1 is SEHNR and CDR2 is FQNEAQ in the germline V gene (reference sequence). The CDR3 contains 12 residues. V lost 5 bases, J lost 9 bases, and 5 bases stayed unmatched.

The V gene is TRBV10-3, the J gene TRBJ2-7; D gene ambiguous. Trimming shortened V by 8 bases and J by 0 bases, and 8 bases separated the two germline ends. This CDR3 has 12 residues. Germline CDR1 reads ENHRY; CDR2 reads SYGVKD. The CDR3, as DNA: TGTGCCATCGCGCAGATCTCCTACGAGCAGTACTTC. This translates into CAIAQISYEQYF.

V and J are TRBV6-5 and TRBJ2-1; no clear D gene. Deletions cut 6 bases from V and 5 bases from J, with 5 bases between. CDR1 is MNHEY and CDR2 is SVGAGI in the germline V gene. The CDR3 totals 11 residues. The CDR3 spells CASRHHNEQFF. CDR3 in DNA: TGTGCCAGCAGACATCACAATGAGCAGTTCTTC.

V and J are TRBV11-2 and TRBJ1-4; the D is unclear. Germline V gene lookup returns CDR1 SGHAT and CDR2 FQNNGV. This CDR3 has 15 amino acids. V lost 4 bases and J lost 1, with 10 bases in between. CDR3 loop: CASSSRPETNEKLFF. CDR3 sequence (DNA): TGTGCCAGCAGCTCAAGACCCGAAACTAATGAAAAACTGTTTTTT.

The chain uses TRBV5-5 and TRBJ2-1; D unresolved. CDR3 length equals 13 residues. CDR1 and CDR2 from the germline V gene are SGHKS and YYEKEE (reference sequence). V was cut by 2 bases and J by 9 bases, with 12 bases left in between. The DNA of the CDR3 is TGTGCCAGCAGCTTCAAGTGGGATGGTGAGCAGTTCTTC. This encodes CASSFKWDGEQFF.